The 20 T cell receptor beta chains in this list originate from one sample, sequenced in a study of T cells after yellow fever vaccination. TCRdb re-derived calls from the 5' RACE reads in MiXCR, one entry per CDR3 protein. Among about 350,000 distinct CDR3 sequences listed, about 7.8% were seen once. The material sequenced was PBMCs, taken roughly seven weeks after the first yellow fever vaccination. These TCRs come from a man younger than 30 who received the YFV17D yellow fever vaccine.

This clonotype was found a few times. CDR3 sequence reads: CATQPSTGGEGTQYF. Here the CDR3 DNA reads TGTGCCACACAGCCCTCGACAGGGGGCGAGGGGACGCAGTATTTT. The V and J genes are TRBV24-1 and TRBJ2-3; 10 positions agree with TRBD1. The V and J ends lost 10 bases and 9 bases, in that order; junction bases with no gene match: 15. This CDR3 is 15 amino acids long. Looked up from germline, CDR1 is KGHDR and CDR2 is SFDVKD.

This clonotype was recorded many times. In nucleotides, the CDR3 is TGTGCCAGCAGCCCACAGACCGGGGAGCTGTTTTTT. It translates to CASSPQTGELFF. The chain links TRBV3-1 to TRBJ2-2, with D unresolved. V was pared by 4 bases and J by 5 bases, with 5 bases between. This CDR3 contains 12 residues. CDR1 and CDR2 from the germline V gene are LGHDT and YNNKEL (reference sequence).

This clonotype was counted between two and nine times. The rearrangement uses TRBV4-2 and TRBJ1-2; no firm D call. V lost 0 bases and J lost 3, with 5 bases in between. The germline gives CDR1 LGHNA, CDR2 YNFKEQ. The length of the CDR3 is 13 residues. CDR3 sequence (DNA): TGTGCCAGCAGCCAAGAAGGTGACTATGGCTACACCTTC. This gives the protein CASSQEGDYGYTF.

The rearrangement links TRBV5-4 to TRBJ2-2, with TRBD2 identical over 10 bases. Per germline, CDR1 SGHNT and CDR2 YYREEE (reference sequence). After removal of 2 bases from V and 6 bases from J, the junction contained 4 bases not matched to a gene. The CDR3 has 15 amino acids. The CDR3 sequence is CASSLKAGGSGELFF. The CDR3 DNA follows: TGTGCCAGCAGCTTAAAAGCGGGGGGGTCCGGGGAGCTGTTTTTT.

V is TRBV10-3 and J is TRBJ1-2; the D gene is possibly TRBD1 (5 bases). The CDR3 length is 12 residues. The ends were cut back, 4 bases at V and 3 bases at J, with 6 bases in the middle. CDR1 and CDR2 from the germline V gene are ENHRY and SYGVKD. The CDR3 loop is CAISARDYGYTF. The CDR3 DNA reads as TGTGCCATCAGTGCCAGGGACTATGGCTACACCTTC.

This clonotype was seen more than once but under ten times. The chain links TRBV12-3 or TRBV12-4 to TRBJ2-3, with TRBD1 as a possible D gene (6 bases). V shed 6 bases and J shed 6 bases, with 19 bases lying between them. The length of the CDR3 is 15 residues. The CDR3 nucleotides read TGTGCCAGCAGCCGGGACATCTCAAAGAGGGATACGCAGTATTTT. This gives the protein CASSRDISKRDTQYF.

Regarding this clonotype: A junction end diverges from the germline sequence, so it may reflect a read error. The chain carries TRBV7-8 and TRBJ1-5; D is possibly TRBD1 (5 bases). This CDR3 comprises 13 residues. CDR1 is SGHVS and CDR2 is FQNEAQ in the germline V gene. CDR3 loop: CASSFDSNKPQHF. The DNA for the CDR3 is TGTGCCAGCAGCTTTGACAGCAATAAGCCCCAGCATTTT.

The J gene is TRBJ1-2, the V gene TRBV12-3 or TRBV12-4; TRBD1 matches at 8 bases. V was pared by 2 bases and J by 7 bases, with 6 bases of the junction left unmatched. This CDR3 has 14 residues. CDR3 DNA sequence: TGTGCCAGCAGTTTAAGGACAGGGTTGAGTGGCTACACCTTC. It encodes CASSLRTGLSGYTF.

This chain joins TRBV19 and TRBJ1-5; no clear D gene. CDR1 is LNHDA, CDR2 SQIVND, per germline (reference sequence). The V end was cut by 1 base, the J end by 7 bases, with 14 bases between. The CDR3 runs to 15 residues. The CDR3 protein is CASSIGGSLGQPQHF. The CDR3 nucleotides read TGTGCCAGTAGTATAGGAGGAAGCTTGGGCCAGCCCCAGCATTTT. Full variable domain (outside the CDR3, taken from reference TRBV19 and TRBJ1-5): DGGITQSPKYLFRKEGQNVTLSCEQNLNHDAMYWYRQDPGQGLRLIYYSQIVNDFQKGDIAEGYSVSREKKESFPLTVTSAQKNPTAFYLCASSIGGSLGQPQHFGDGTRLSIL.

The chain is built from TRBV10-2 and TRBJ2-5, with D tentatively TRBD1 (7 bases). There are 12 residues in the CDR3. V lost 8 bases to trimming and J lost 6 bases, with 13 bases between them. Germline V lookup: CDR1 WSHSY, CDR2 SAAADI. This chain's CDR3 is CASAQGGKTQYF. The DNA for the CDR3 is TGCGCCAGCGCCCAGGGGGGCAAGACCCAGTACTTC.

This clonotype was seen ten or more times. The chain combines TRBV5-1 with TRBJ1-1, with 8 bases lining up with TRBD1. Trimming took 4 bases from V and 3 from J; bases not matched to a gene: 11. Germline CDR1 is SGHRS and CDR2 is YFSETQ. This CDR3 is built from 16 residues. The CDR3 loop reads CASSPGQGTTYTEAFF. The CDR3 bases are TGCGCCAGCAGCCCAGGACAGGGTACAACTTACACTGAAGCTTTCTTT.

V gene TRBV5-4 combines with J gene TRBJ2-5; D unclear. The germline CDR1 and CDR2 sequences are SGHNT and YYREEE (reference sequence). The ends were cut back, 4 bases at V and 5 bases at J, with 15 bases in the middle. The CDR3 covers 14 residues. The CDR3 DNA follows: TGTGCCAGCAGCGAAAAACAGAGCCGGGAGACCCAGTACTTC. Translating it yields CASSEKQSRETQYF. Variable domain in full (rest from reference TRBV5-4 and TRBJ2-5): ETGVTQSPTHLIKTRGQQVTLRCSSQSGHNTVSWYQQALGQGPQFIFQYYREEENGRGNFPPRFSGLQFPNYSSELNVNALELDDSALYLCASSEKQSRETQYFGPGTRLLVL.

Only a few counts were recorded for this clonotype. The chain couples TRBV11-2 to TRBJ1-4, with 8 bases fitting TRBD1. This CDR3 contains 18 residues. The ends lost 5 bases at V and 0 bases at J; junction bases unmatched: 11. Germline V gene lookup returns CDR1 SGHAT and CDR2 FQNNGV. The CDR3 DNA reads TGTGCCAGCAGCCGAAGACAATTGGACAGGGCAACTAATGAAAAACTGTTTTTT. As protein: CASSRRQLDRATNEKLFF.

The gene calls are TRBV4-1 and TRBJ2-3; 7 nucleotides agree with TRBD1. V lost 0 bases, J lost 8 bases, and 5 bases stayed unmatched. The length of the CDR3 is 14 residues. Germline V gene data show CDR1 as MGHRA and CDR2 as YSYEKL. The CDR3 is CASSQEGGWGTQYF. CDR3 nucleotides: TGCGCCAGCAGCCAAGAAGGGGGCTGGGGTACGCAGTATTTT.

This clonotype occurred a few times. This chain uses TRBV18 with TRBJ1-3, with 7 bases matching TRBD1. V trimming: 6 bases; J trimming: 0 bases; junction bases outside the gene matches: 5. CDR3 size: 15 residues. Germline V gene lookup returns CDR1 KGHSH and CDR2 LQKENI. The DNA for the CDR3 is TGTGCCAGCTCCGGACAGGACCCCTCTGGAAACACCATATATTTT. This codes for CASSGQDPSGNTIYF.

This clonotype was seen only a few times. This chain links TRBV7-3 with TRBJ1-3; no clear D. CDR1 and CDR2 from the germline V gene are SGHTA and FQGTGA. This CDR3 is 17 amino acids long. V lost 1 base and J lost 3, with 16 bases in between. The CDR3 is CASSLICTIQLGNTIYF. In nucleotides, the CDR3 is TGTGCCAGCAGCTTAATTTGTACGATCCAGCTTGGAAACACCATATATTTT.

The CDR3 reads CASSQVGINYGYTF. The CDR3 coding sequence is TGTGCCAGCAGCCAAGTTGGCATCAACTATGGCTACACCTTC. The rearrangement joins TRBV4-2 to TRBJ1-2; D uncertain. Germline V lookup: CDR1 LGHNA, CDR2 YNFKEQ. Trimming removed 1 base at V and 2 bases at J, with 8 bases between. The CDR3 runs to 14 residues.

The V and J genes are TRBV6-1 and TRBJ1-1, with 8 bases identical to TRBD1. The CDR3 sequence is 15 residues long. Germline V gives CDR1 MNHNS, CDR2 SASEGT. V dropped 7 bases and J dropped 3; count of bases not matched to a gene: 10. The CDR3 nucleotides are TGTGCCAGCAACCGACAGGGGCTCGGGGACACTGAAGCTTTCTTT. It yields the protein CASNRQGLGDTEAFF.

This rearrangement joins TRBV5-1 to TRBJ1-6; perhaps TRBD1 as D (5 bases). The germline V gene encodes CDR1 SGHRS and CDR2 YFSETQ. V was shortened by 0 bases and J by 0 bases, with 13 bases between the two germline ends. The CDR3 consists of 18 residues. The CDR3 DNA reads as TGCGCCAGCAGCTTGGCAGACAGCATCAGCTCCTATAATTCACCCCTCCACTTT. Translating gives CASSLADSISSYNSPLHF.

The V and J genes are TRBV6-5 and TRBJ1-1; D is ambiguous. Per the germline V gene, CDR1 is MNHEY and CDR2 is SVGAGI. The CDR3 contains 15 residues. Trimming pared 7 bases from V and 4 bases from J, leaving 19 bases between. CDR3 region: CASTQHSRRPTEAFF. The CDR3 DNA reads as TGTGCCAGCACTCAACACTCCCGCCGGCCCACTGAAGCTTTCTTT.